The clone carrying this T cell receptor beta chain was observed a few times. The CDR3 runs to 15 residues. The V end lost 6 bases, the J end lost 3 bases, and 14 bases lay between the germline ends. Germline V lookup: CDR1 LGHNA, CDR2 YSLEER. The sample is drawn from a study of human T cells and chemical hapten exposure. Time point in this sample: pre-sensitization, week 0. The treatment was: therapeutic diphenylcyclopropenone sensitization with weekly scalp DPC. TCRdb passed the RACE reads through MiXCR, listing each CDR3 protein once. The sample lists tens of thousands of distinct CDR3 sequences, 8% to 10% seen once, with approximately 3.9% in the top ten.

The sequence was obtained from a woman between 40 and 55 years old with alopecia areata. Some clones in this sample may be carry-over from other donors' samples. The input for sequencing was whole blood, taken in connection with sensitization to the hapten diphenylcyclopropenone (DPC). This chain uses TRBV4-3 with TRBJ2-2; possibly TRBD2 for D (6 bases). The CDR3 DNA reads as TGCGCCAGCAGTAGGGCCTCGGGGGACACCGGGGAGCTGTTTTTT. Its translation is CASSRASGDTGELFF.